The 5 T cell receptor beta chains below were found in one sample sequenced in a study of blood T cell repertoires in COVID-19. The table came from immunoSEQ multiplex PCR; TCRdb's copy has only in-frame clones and leaves some out. The sample consists of some 240,000 clones, approximately 82% of them appearing once. The specimen was peripheral blood. The receptors were gathered from a man aged 50-59 years with active or convalescent COVID-19.

V gene TRBV29-1 combines with J gene TRBJ2-5; a possible D gene is TRBD1 (7 bases). The CDR3 has 13 amino acids. V lost 6 bases, J lost 5 bases, and 16 bases lay in between. Germline V gives CDR1 SQVTM, CDR2 ANQGSEA. The CDR3 bases are TGCAGCGTAAGAAGACAGGGAGGCGAGACCCAGTACTTC. Encoded protein: CSVRRQGGETQYF.

The chain joins TRBV6-5 to TRBJ2-7; a possible D gene is TRBD1 (5 bases). The V gene lost 6 bases and the J gene lost 4 bases, with 19 bases spanning the gap. Per the germline V gene, CDR1 is MNHEY and CDR2 is SVGAGI. The CDR3 is made up of 15 amino acids. Written as DNA, the CDR3 is TGTGCCAGCAGGCCCGACAGTTACCCCCGATACGAGCAGTACGTC. Its translation is CASRPDSYPRYEQYV.

CDR3 DNA sequence: TGCGCCAGCAGCCTGCAGGGGTTGGATGGCTACACCTTC. Encoded protein: CASSLQGLDGYTF. The V and J genes are TRBV4-1 and TRBJ1-2; possible D gene TRBD1, 6 bases. The V and J ends lost 4 bases and 6 bases respectively, with 12 bases between them. The CDR3 is made up of 13 amino acids. In germline, CDR1 is MGHRA, CDR2 YSYEKL.

The chain is built from TRBV11-3 and TRBJ2-3; the match to TRBD2 covers 9 bases. Losses at the gene ends were 2 bases for V and 4 bases for J; bases not matched to a gene: 4. Germline CDR1 SGHNT, CDR2 YENEEA. CDR3 size: 15 residues. The CDR3 bases are TGTGCCAGCAGCTTACGGGGACTAGCATCAGATACGCAGTATTTT. It is translated as CASSLRGLASDTQYF.

This clone is a singleton in its sample. This chain connects TRBV9 to TRBJ2-3; D possibly corresponds to TRBD2 (5 bases). The CDR3 spans 15 residues. V lost 4 bases and J lost 4, with 16 bases in between. Germline CDR1 reads SGDLS; CDR2 reads YYNGEE. CDR3 protein: CASSPTSGYADTQYF. The DNA of the CDR3 is TGTGCCAGCAGCCCAACTAGTGGGTACGCAGATACGCAGTATTTT.